A selection of T cell receptor beta chains follows, all from one sample in a study of T cell responses to AZD1222 COVID-19 vaccine. This table comes from immunoSEQ multiplex PCR, and its TCRdb copy is limited to in-frame clones, with some not included. Of about 88,000 clones listed, roughly 89% were seen once; the top ten hold approximately 5.2%. The specimen comprised peripheral blood, sampled 28 days after the second AZD1222 dose. The receptor set was obtained from an adult who received the AZD1222 COVID-19 vaccine. Each CDR3 is given with its conserved first and last residue. Each record gives: clone size, J gene, V gene, D gene, CDR3 DNA, CDR3 protein. The D gene is left open where the match is weak. Clone size is not always given. Where it is, it says once, few, many or a class for expanded clones.

NA	TRBJ2-5	TRBV18	TRBD1	TGTGCCAGCTCATCCCGGACAGGGGCGCAAGAGACCCAGTACTTC	CASSSRTGAQETQYF
few	TRBJ1-5	TRBV2	TRBD1	TGTGCCAGCAGTGAACAGGGGGCGGATCAGCCCCAGCATTTT	CASSEQGADQPQHF
NA	TRBJ2-5	TRBV9	NA	TGTGCCAGCAGCGCCAACAGAGAGGGGACCCAGTACTTC	CASSANREGTQYF
NA	TRBJ2-4	TRBV7-2	NA	TGTGCCAGCAGCTCCCAACAGGGCGCAAGAAACATTCAGTACTTC	CASSSQQGARNIQYF
NA	TRBJ1-2	TRBV2	NA	TGTGCCAGCAGCGGGGACACCATGACTGGCTACACCTTC	CASSGDTMTGYTF
NA	TRBJ2-7	TRBV6-1	NA	TGTGCCAGCAGGGGACCGATCTACGAGCAGTACTTC	CASRGPIYEQYF
NA	TRBJ1-1	TRBV6-6	NA	TGTGCCAGCAGTTACATGGGGGGATTCACTGAAGCTTTCTTT	CASSYMGGFTEAFF
NA	TRBJ1-2	TRBV3-1/TRBV3-2	NA	TGTGCCAGCAGCCGACCGGGACACGGGGCCTATGGCTACACCTTC	CASSRPGHGAYGYTF
NA	TRBJ2-7	TRBV11-2	NA	TGTGCCAGCAGCTTCGGGACGTTGAGCTCCTACGAGCAGTACTTC	CASSFGTLSSYEQYF
NA	TRBJ1-1	TRBV6-5	TRBD1	TGTGCCAGCAGTTCTGGGACAGGGTCCACTGAAGCTTTCTTT	CASSSGTGSTEAFF
NA	TRBJ2-7	TRBV28	TRBD1	TGTGCCAGCAATTCTTACGGACAGGGCCTCTCCTACGAGCAGTACTTC	CASNSYGQGLSYEQYF
NA	TRBJ1-5	TRBV11-1	TRBD1	TGTGCCAGCAGTACAGGGGGGAGTCAGCCCCAGCATTTT	CASSTGGSQPQHF
NA	TRBJ2-7	TRBV6-5	NA	TGTGCCAGCGGTCAGACCGGGGGGCCCTCCTACGAGCAGTACTTC	CASGQTGGPSYEQYF
once	TRBJ2-1	TRBV29-1	NA	TGCAGCGTTGAAGATCCCATGCAAAGGTCCTACAATGAGCAGTTCTTC	CSVEDPMQRSYNEQFF
NA	TRBJ1-2	TRBV9	NA	TGTGCCAGCAGCGCCCAGGACAGCCCTAACTATGGCTACACCTTC	CASSAQDSPNYGYTF
NA	TRBJ2-7	TRBV21-1	NA	TGTGCCACCGTAAGGGAGGGCCCCCCCGAGCAGTACTTC	CATVREGPPEQYF
NA	TRBJ2-2	TRBV18	NA	TGTGCCAGCTCACCCCCCGGACCGGGGGCGACCGGGGAGCTGTTTTTT	CASSPPGPGATGELFF
few	TRBJ1-2	TRBV6-5	TRBD1	TGTGCCGGGAGGACAGGGAACTATGGCTACACCTTC	CAGRTGNYGYTF
NA	TRBJ1-1	TRBV12-3/TRBV12-4	NA	TGTGCCAGCAGTTTAGAGGCCCGGAAGCGCTTT	CASSLEARKRF
NA	TRBJ2-3	TRBV18	NA	TGTGCCAGCTCGGACCTTGATACGCAGTATTTT	CASSDLDTQYF
NA	TRBJ1-5	TRBV6-5	NA	TGTGCCAGCAGGGAGGGCGTTATAAGCAATCAGCCCCAGCATTTT	CASREGVISNQPQHF
NA	TRBJ1-5	TRBV6-5	NA	TGTGCCAGCAGGCCCCCGGGGGGCGGCAATCAGCCCCAGCATTTT	CASRPPGGGNQPQHF
NA	TRBJ1-1	TRBV3-1/TRBV3-2	TRBD1	TGTGCCAGCAGCCAAGGAGACAGGGACACTGAAGCTTTCTTT	CASSQGDRDTEAFF
NA	TRBJ2-7	TRBV12-3/TRBV12-4	NA	TGTGCCAGCAGTTCGACCCTACGCGAGCAGTACTTC	CASSSTLREQYF
NA	TRBJ2-1	TRBV18	TRBD1	TGTGCCAGCTCACCGGGACAGGGGCACCATGAGCAGTTCTTC	CASSPGQGHHEQFF
NA	TRBJ2-3	TRBV28	NA	TGTGCCAGCCATCATTCGCTGGGGGGGGCGCGCACAGATACGCAGTATTTT	CASHHSLGGARTDTQYF
NA	TRBJ2-1	TRBV12-5	TRBD2	TGTGCTAGTGGCAGGGAAGCGGGGGAAGGTGATGAGCAGTTCTTC	CASGREAGEGDEQFF
NA	TRBJ1-1	TRBV19	NA	TGTGCCAGTAGCCTGTTAGGGGAATGGAACACTGAAGCTTTCTTT	CASSLLGEWNTEAFF